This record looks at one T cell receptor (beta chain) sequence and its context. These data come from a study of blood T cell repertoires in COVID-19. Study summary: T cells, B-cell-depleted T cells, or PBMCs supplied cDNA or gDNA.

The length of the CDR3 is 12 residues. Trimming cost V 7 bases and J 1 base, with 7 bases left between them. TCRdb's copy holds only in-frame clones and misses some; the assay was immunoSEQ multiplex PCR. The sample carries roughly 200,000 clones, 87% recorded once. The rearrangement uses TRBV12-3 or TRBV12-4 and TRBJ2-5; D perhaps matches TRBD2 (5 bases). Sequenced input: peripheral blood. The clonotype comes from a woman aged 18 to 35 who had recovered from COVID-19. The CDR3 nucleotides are TGTGCCAGCACCGGAGGCCAAGAGACCCAGTACTTC. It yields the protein CASTGGQETQYF.